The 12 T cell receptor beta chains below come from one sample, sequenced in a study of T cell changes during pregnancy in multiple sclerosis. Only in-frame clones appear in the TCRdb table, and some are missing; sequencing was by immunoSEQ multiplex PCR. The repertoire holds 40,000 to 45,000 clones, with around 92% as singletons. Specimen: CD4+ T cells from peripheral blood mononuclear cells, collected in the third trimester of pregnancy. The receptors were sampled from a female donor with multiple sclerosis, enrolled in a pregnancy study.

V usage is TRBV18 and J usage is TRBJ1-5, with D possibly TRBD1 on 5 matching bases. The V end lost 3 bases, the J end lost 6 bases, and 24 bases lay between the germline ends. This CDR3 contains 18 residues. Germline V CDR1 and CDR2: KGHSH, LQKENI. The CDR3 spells CASSPLPFRAQEGQPQHF. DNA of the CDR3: TGTGCCAGCTCACCGCTTCCATTTAGGGCACAGGAAGGTCAGCCCCAGCATTTT.

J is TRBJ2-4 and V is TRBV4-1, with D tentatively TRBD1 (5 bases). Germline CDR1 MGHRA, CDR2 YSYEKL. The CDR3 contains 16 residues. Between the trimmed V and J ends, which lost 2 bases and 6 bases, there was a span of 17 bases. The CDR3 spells CASSQPGSRTLNIQYF. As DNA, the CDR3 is TGCGCCAGCAGCCAACCTGGTTCACGGACATTAAACATTCAGTACTTC.

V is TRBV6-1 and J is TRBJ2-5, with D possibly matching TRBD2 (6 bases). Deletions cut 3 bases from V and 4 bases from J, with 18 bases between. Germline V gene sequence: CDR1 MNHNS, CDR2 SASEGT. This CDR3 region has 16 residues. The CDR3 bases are TGTGCCAGCAGTGAGGTTCCGGGACTGCCGAGAGAGACCCAGTACTTC. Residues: CASSEVPGLPRETQYF.

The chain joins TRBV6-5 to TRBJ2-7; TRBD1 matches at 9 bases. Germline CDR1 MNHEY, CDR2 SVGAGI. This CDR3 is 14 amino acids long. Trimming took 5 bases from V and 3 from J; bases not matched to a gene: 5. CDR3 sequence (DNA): TGTGCCAGCAGTGATGGACAGGGGTTCTACGAGCAGTACTTC. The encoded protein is CASSDGQGFYEQYF.

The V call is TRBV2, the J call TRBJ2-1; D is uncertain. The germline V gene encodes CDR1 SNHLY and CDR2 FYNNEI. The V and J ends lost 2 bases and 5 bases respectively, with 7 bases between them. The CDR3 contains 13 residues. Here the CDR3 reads CASSEPFHNEQFF. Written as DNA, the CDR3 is TGTGCCAGCAGTGAACCGTTCCACAATGAGCAGTTCTTC.

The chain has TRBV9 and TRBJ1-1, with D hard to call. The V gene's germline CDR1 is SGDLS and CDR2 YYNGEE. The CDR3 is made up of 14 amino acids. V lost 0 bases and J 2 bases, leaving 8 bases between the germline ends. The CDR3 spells CASSVVKHNTEAFF. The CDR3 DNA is TGTGCCAGCAGCGTAGTGAAGCATAACACTGAAGCTTTCTTT.

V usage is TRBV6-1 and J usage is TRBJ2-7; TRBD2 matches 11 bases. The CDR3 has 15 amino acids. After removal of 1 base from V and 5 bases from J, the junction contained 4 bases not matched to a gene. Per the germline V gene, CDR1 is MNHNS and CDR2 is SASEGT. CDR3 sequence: CASSEGLAGGHEQYF. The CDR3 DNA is TGTGCCAGCAGTGAAGGGCTAGCGGGAGGCCACGAGCAGTACTTC.

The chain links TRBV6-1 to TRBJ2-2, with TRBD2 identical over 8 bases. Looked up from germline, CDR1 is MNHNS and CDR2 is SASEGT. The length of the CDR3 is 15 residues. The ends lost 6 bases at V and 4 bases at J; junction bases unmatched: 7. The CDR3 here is CASSLAGVSTGELFF. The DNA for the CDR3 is TGTGCCAGCAGCCTAGCGGGCGTTTCCACCGGGGAGCTGTTTTTT.

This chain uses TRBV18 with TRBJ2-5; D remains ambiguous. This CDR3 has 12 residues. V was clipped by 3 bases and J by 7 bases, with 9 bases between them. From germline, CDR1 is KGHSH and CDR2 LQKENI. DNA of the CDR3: TGTGCCAGCTCACCGGAAAGAGGGACCCAGTACTTC. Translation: CASSPERGTQYF.

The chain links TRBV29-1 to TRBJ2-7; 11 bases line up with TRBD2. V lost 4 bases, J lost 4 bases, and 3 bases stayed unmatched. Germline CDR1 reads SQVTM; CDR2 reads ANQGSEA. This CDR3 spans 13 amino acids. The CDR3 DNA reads TGCAGCGTTGGTCTAGCGGGAGGTTACGAGCAGTACTTC. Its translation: CSVGLAGGYEQYF.

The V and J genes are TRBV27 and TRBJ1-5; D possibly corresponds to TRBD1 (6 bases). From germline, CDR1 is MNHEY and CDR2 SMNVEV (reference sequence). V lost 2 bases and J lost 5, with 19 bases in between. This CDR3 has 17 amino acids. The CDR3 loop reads CASSLRRGNPRDQPQHF. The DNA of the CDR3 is TGTGCCAGCAGTTTACGCAGGGGAAATCCCAGGGATCAGCCCCAGCATTTT.

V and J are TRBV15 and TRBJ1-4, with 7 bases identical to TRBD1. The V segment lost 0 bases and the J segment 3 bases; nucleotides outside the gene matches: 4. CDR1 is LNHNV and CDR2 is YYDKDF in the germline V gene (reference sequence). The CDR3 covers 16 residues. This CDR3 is CATSREYGTANEKLFF. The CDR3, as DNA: TGTGCCACCAGCAGAGAATACGGGACAGCTAATGAAAAACTGTTTTTT. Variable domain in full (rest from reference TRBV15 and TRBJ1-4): DAMVIQNPRYQVTQFGKPVTLSCSQTLNHNVMYWYQQKSSQAPKLLFHYYDKDFNNEADTPDNFQSRRPNTSFCFLDIRSPGLGDTAMYLCATSREYGTANEKLFFGSGTQLSVL.